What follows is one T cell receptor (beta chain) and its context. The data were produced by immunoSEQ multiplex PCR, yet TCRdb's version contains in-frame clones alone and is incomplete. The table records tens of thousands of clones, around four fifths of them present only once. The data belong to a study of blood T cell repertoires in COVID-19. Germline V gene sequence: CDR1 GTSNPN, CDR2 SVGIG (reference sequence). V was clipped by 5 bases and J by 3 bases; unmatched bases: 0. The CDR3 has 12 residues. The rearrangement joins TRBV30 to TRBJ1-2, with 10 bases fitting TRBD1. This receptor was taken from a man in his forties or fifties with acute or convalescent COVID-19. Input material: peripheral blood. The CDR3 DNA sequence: TGTGCCTGGGGACAGGGGGACTATGGCTACACCTTC. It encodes CAWGQGDYGYTF. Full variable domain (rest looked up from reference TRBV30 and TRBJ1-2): SQTIHQWPATLVQPVGSPLSLECTVEGTSNPNLYWYRQAAGRGLQLLFYSVGIGQISSEVPQNLSASRPQDRQFILSSKKLLLSDSGFYLCAWGQGDYGYTFGSGTRLTVV.